This record concerns one T cell receptor (beta chain) sequence. These data come from a study of T-cell memory formation after mild COVID-19. About the research overall: TCR clusters were largely donor specific.

One entry per CDR3 protein, called by TCRdb with MiXCR from the 5' RACE reads. This table has 150,000 to 200,000 distinct CDR3 sequences, 16% appearing once. The CDR3 has 12 amino acids. The V end was cut by 4 bases, the J end by 8 bases, with 11 bases between. Per the germline V gene, CDR1 is SEHNR and CDR2 is FQNEAQ (reference sequence). Sequencing was done on a sample of PBMCs or a T cell subset sorted from them (not recorded which). The source of this sequence is an adult woman who had mild COVID-19 (a few samples of this study predate the infection). Cell type and time point are not known. The chain couples TRBV7-9 to TRBJ1-2; D is uncertain. The CDR3 region has the DNA TGTGCCAGCAGCTCCCAAGCGGAGGGCTACACCTTC. Translation gives CASSSQAEGYTF.